The T cell receptor (beta chain) under discussion was sequenced for a study of T-cell memory formation after mild COVID-19. Overall study findings and caveats: The authors did not confirm SARS-CoV-2 specificity of second-wave clones peaking day 37.

The junction had 10 bases not matched to a gene; V was cut back by 4 bases and J by 0 bases. Germline values: CDR1 SEHNR, CDR2 FQNEAQ (reference sequence). The CDR3 contains 17 residues. UMIs and sample barcodes were carried by the TCR alpha and TCR beta cDNA libraries that 5'RACE produced using constant-segment primers. TCRdb fed the 5' RACE reads into MiXCR, producing one record per CDR3 protein. Here the sample spans roughly 370,000 distinct CDR3 sequences, 15% to 20% being singletons. A few counts support this clonotype. Antigen unknown. The clonotype was recovered from a man between 18 and 29 years old who had mild COVID-19 (a few samples of this study predate the infection). Cell type and time point are not known. The gene calls are TRBV7-9 and TRBJ2-3, with 7 bases matching TRBD2. The specimen was PBMCs or a T cell subset sorted from them (not recorded which). CDR3 in amino acids: CASSSPASGASTDTQYF. CDR3 bases: TGTGCCAGCAGCTCACCCGCTAGCGGCGCTAGCACAGATACGCAGTATTTT.